This TCR beta chain was observed in a study of T cell changes during pregnancy in multiple sclerosis. Assay used: immunoSEQ multiplex PCR; TCRdb lists only in-frame clones, some missing. The repertoire holds about 68,000 clones, with around nine tenths as singletons. This clonotype originated in a female donor in good health, enrolled as a control in a pregnancy study. The material was peripheral blood, obtained after pregnancy.

Here the CDR3 reads CASSQERAGGWHTEAFF. The CDR3 nucleotides are TGCGCCAGCAGCCAAGAAAGAGCGGGGGGGTGGCACACTGAAGCTTTCTTT. The chain combines TRBV4-1 with TRBJ1-1, with TRBD1 as a possible D gene (5 bases). The germline gives CDR1 MGHRA, CDR2 YSYEKL. The ends were cut back, 0 bases at V and 3 bases at J, with 17 bases in the middle. This CDR3 has 17 amino acids.